Below, 16 T cell receptor beta chains from the same sample are listed, as sequenced in a study of blood T cell repertoires in COVID-19. Sequencing was performed with immunoSEQ multiplex PCR; in TCRdb, only in-frame clones are kept and a portion is missing. The table has 200,000 to 300,000 clones, approximately 90% seen once; the top ten hold 3.5% to 4.5%. The sequencing sample was made of peripheral blood. The receptors were sampled from a man aged 55 to 70 who had recovered from COVID-19.

The CDR3 DNA is TGTGCCAGCAGCTTAAGCCGGACTAGCGGGGGTGACACAGATACGCAGTATTTT. It is translated as CASSLSRTSGGDTDTQYF. The J gene is TRBJ2-3, the V gene TRBV7-3; 13 nucleotides line up with TRBD2. The germline V gene has CDR1 SGHTA and CDR2 FQGTGA. The CDR3 length is 18 residues. V lost 1 base to trimming and J lost 2 bases; unmatched junction nucleotides: 6.

The chain joins TRBV7-5 to TRBJ1-5. TRBV7-5 is assigned pseudogene status. The length of the CDR3 is 15 residues. CDR3 sequence (DNA): TGTGCCAGAAGCTTAGAATCGCCACTCAATCAGCCCCAGCATTTT. Its translation is CARSLESPLNQPQHF.

This clone was seen more than once but under ten times. V and J are TRBV10-3 and TRBJ1-4; D is unclear. The V end was cut by 1 base, the J end by 7 bases, with 13 bases between. CDR1 is ENHRY, CDR2 SYGVKD, per germline. The CDR3 loop spans 15 amino acids. CDR3 residues: CAISELWGAGEKLFF. CDR3 DNA sequence: TGTGCCATCAGTGAGTTATGGGGAGCGGGTGAAAAACTGTTTTTT.

The V call is TRBV7-3, the J call TRBJ2-5; D possibly corresponds to TRBD1 (6 bases). The germline gives CDR1 SGHTA, CDR2 FQGTGA. Deletions cut 5 bases from V and 1 base from J, with 14 bases between. The CDR3 has 15 residues. CDR3 nucleotide sequence: TGTGCCAGCAGCCAAGGGGGTGGGGCCCAAGAGACCCAGTACTTC. Translation: CASSQGGGAQETQYF. Full variable domain (outside the CDR3, taken from reference TRBV7-3 and TRBJ2-5): GAGVSQTPSNKVTEKGKYVELRCDPISGHTALYWYRQSLGQGPEFLIYFQGTGAADDSGLPNDRFFAVRPEGSVSTLKIQRTERGDSAVYLCASSQGGGAQETQYFGPGTRLLVL.

This clone appeared a few times. The gene calls are TRBV27 and TRBJ2-7; D possibly corresponds to TRBD1 (6 bases). CDR1 and CDR2 (germline): MNHEY, SMNVEV (reference sequence). The CDR3 length is 16 residues. The germline V and J ends were trimmed by 6 bases and 3 bases, with 21 bases remaining between them. The CDR3 region is CASRVSLPGQIYEQYF. In nucleotides, the CDR3 is TGTGCCAGCAGGGTTTCCCTACCCGGACAGATCTACGAGCAGTACTTC.

The genes are TRBV24-1 and TRBJ2-2; a possible D gene is TRBD2 (5 bases). CDR1 KGHDR and CDR2 SFDVKD come from the germline V gene. V lost 3 bases and J lost 6, with 16 bases in between. The CDR3 has 16 residues. CDR3 protein: CATSDVSGTPAGELFF. The CDR3 nucleotides read TGTGCCACCAGTGATGTATCGGGAACACCTGCCGGGGAGCTGTTTTTT.

The chain carries TRBV7-9 and TRBJ2-3; 7 positions match TRBD2. The CDR3 spans 15 residues. V trimming: 8 bases; J trimming: 5 bases; junction bases outside the gene matches: 13. Germline V lookup: CDR1 SEHNR, CDR2 FQNEAQ (reference sequence). This CDR3 reads CASGKWGGEEDTQYF. Written as DNA, the CDR3 is TGTGCCAGCGGGAAATGGGGGGGAGAAGAAGATACGCAGTATTTT.

V is TRBV6-5 and J is TRBJ2-3, with 15 bases matching TRBD2. The V gene end was trimmed by 10 bases and the J gene end by 6 bases; junction bases not matched to a gene: 5. Germline V gene sequence: CDR1 MNHEY, CDR2 SVGAGI. The CDR3 sequence is 14 residues long. For the CDR3, the DNA is TGTGCCACCCGGACTAGCGGGGGGGTGGATACGCAGTATTTT. This codes for CATRTSGGVDTQYF.

V is TRBV5-1 and J is TRBJ2-4, with D tentatively TRBD2 (6 bases). There are 15 residues in the CDR3. CDR1 and CDR2 (germline): SGHRS, YFSETQ. The V and J ends lost 0 bases and 10 bases respectively, with 17 bases between them. The CDR3 here is CASSLEGGALRIQYF. As DNA, the CDR3 is TGCGCCAGCAGCTTGGAGGGCGGGGCCCTCAGGATTCAGTACTTC. Supplemented by reference TRBV5-1 and TRBJ2-4, the full variable domain reads KAGVTQTPRYLIKTRGQQVTLSCSPISGHRSVSWYQQTPGQGLQFLFEYFSETQRNKGNFPGRFSGRQFSNSRSEMNVSTLELGDSALYLCASSLEGGALRIQYFGAGTRLSVL.

This clone appeared once. The chain recombines TRBV30 with TRBJ1-2, with 12 bases identical to TRBD1. CDR3 length equals 14 residues. After removal of 2 bases from V and 8 bases from J, the junction contained 6 bases not matched to a gene. Germline V gives CDR1 GTSNPN, CDR2 SVGIG (reference sequence). The CDR3 nucleotides read TGTGCCTGGAGTTTGGGACAGGGGGCACGAGGCTACACCTTC. Protein sequence: CAWSLGQGARGYTF.

This rearrangement joins TRBV5-1 to TRBJ1-4; D unresolved. Germline V gene data show CDR1 as SGHRS and CDR2 as YFSETQ. This CDR3 is built from 12 residues. Trimming pared 4 bases from V and 4 bases from J, leaving 5 bases between. In DNA, the CDR3 is TGCGCCAGCAGCGAGAGTAATGAAAAACTGTTTTTT. It translates to CASSESNEKLFF.

This rearrangement joins TRBV4-2 to TRBJ2-3; D is perhaps TRBD2 (5 bases). The CDR3 consists of 17 residues. V shed 4 bases and J shed 0 bases, with 17 bases lying between them. CDR1 and CDR2 from the germline V gene are LGHNA and YNFKEQ. CDR3 DNA: TGTGCCAGCAGCCTCACGACTGGACTGTCTAGCACAGATACGCAGTATTTT. It encodes CASSLTTGLSSTDTQYF.

V gene TRBV5-6 combines with J gene TRBJ2-7; perhaps TRBD1 as D (6 bases). The CDR3 is 15 residues long. Germline V CDR1 and CDR2: SGHDT, YYEEEE. Trimming stripped 2 bases from V and 2 bases from J, with 14 bases between. The chain's CDR3 is CASSFRDNPAYEQYF. The CDR3 region has the DNA TGTGCCAGCAGCTTCCGGGACAATCCTGCCTACGAGCAGTACTTC.

The table lists this clone with a count of one. The chain couples TRBV15 to TRBJ1-1; D is perhaps TRBD1 (5 bases). The germline V gene has CDR1 LNHNV and CDR2 YYDKDF (reference sequence). The CDR3 has 16 residues. The V end lost 5 bases, the J end lost 1 base, and 17 bases lay between the germline ends. CDR3 sequence (DNA): TGTGCCACCAGCGGTCCCCAGTGGGGGGAGAACACTGAAGCTTTCTTT. Translated, it gives CATSGPQWGENTEAFF. The whole variable domain, filled in from reference TRBV15 and TRBJ1-1, reads DAMVIQNPRYQVTQFGKPVTLSCSQTLNHNVMYWYQQKSSQAPKLLFHYYDKDFNNEADTPDNFQSRRPNTSFCFLDIRSPGLGDTAMYLCATSGPQWGENTEAFFGQGTRLTVV.

J is TRBJ2-7 and V is TRBV7-2; 8 bases line up with TRBD1. CDR3 length: 17 residues. The germline V gene has CDR1 SGHTA and CDR2 FQGNSA. The ends lost 6 bases at V and 2 bases at J; junction bases unmatched: 15. The CDR3 coding sequence is TGTGCCAGCAGACAGACGCCAGGGGGCTCAGGGCCCTACGAGCAGTACTTC. This translates into CASRQTPGGSGPYEQYF.

This chain joins TRBV7-2 and TRBJ1-5; possible D gene TRBD1, 5 bases. Germline values: CDR1 SGHTA, CDR2 FQGNSA. The CDR3 runs 13 residues. V lost 5 bases to trimming and J lost 6 bases, with 11 bases between them. The CDR3 DNA reads as TGTGCCAGCAGCCCACCCAGGGTTCAGCCCCAGCATTTT. Translated, it gives CASSPPRVQPQHF.